The rows below give T cell receptor beta chains drawn from one sample of a study of T cells in Graves' hyperthyroidism and ophthalmopathy. TCRdb ran MiXCR on the multiplex PCR reads and lists one entry per CDR3 protein. The data contain hundreds of thousands of distinct CDR3 sequences, roughly 15% of them singletons. The sequencing input was blood. Source of these receptors: a man aged 18 to 30 with Graves' ophthalmopathy. Each CDR3 is given with its conserved first and last residue. The order of the fields is V gene, D gene, J gene, clone size, CDR3 DNA, CDR3 protein. D genes are given only for firm matches. Expanded clones are given a class, and other clones once, few, many or no size at all.

V: TRBV2; D: NA; J: TRBJ2-1; size: NA; DNA: TGTGACAGCAGTTACGGTAGCCGTTCCTACAATGAGCAGTTCTTC; CDR3: CDSSYGSRSYNEQFF
V: TRBV6-1; D: TRBD1; J: TRBJ1-6; size: many; DNA: TGTGCCAGCATCCCCCGGGACAGCTATAATTCACCCCTCCACTTT; CDR3: CASIPRDSYNSPLHF
V: TRBV6-5; D: NA; J: TRBJ2-1; size: many; DNA: TGTGCCAGCAGTTACCCGAGGGACTCCTACAATGAGCAGTTCTTC; CDR3: CASSYPRDSYNEQFF
V: TRBV3-1; D: TRBD2; J: TRBJ2-3; size: few; DNA: TGTGCCAGCAGCTGGGGACTAGCGGGGGGAGAGAAAGATACGCAGTATTTT; CDR3: CASSWGLAGGEKDTQYF
V: TRBV14; D: NA; J: TRBJ2-7; size: many; DNA: TGTGCCAGCAGCCAAGTTTCGAACAGTGTGTACGAGCAGTACTTC; CDR3: CASSQVSNSVYEQYF
V: TRBV6-6; D: NA; J: TRBJ1-5; size: few; DNA: TGTGCCAGCAGTTACTCGTACCAGACACGGATTAGCAATCAGCCCCAGCATTTT; CDR3: CASSYSYQTRISNQPQHF
V: TRBV11-2; D: NA; J: TRBJ1-4; size: many; DNA: TGTGCCAGCAGCTTAGATTCAAGGACGGTGAAGGGGGAAAAACTGTTTTTT; CDR3: CASSLDSRTVKGEKLFF
V: TRBV29-1; D: NA; J: TRBJ1-2; size: many; DNA: TGCAGCGCAGCATTTTGGGCTGGTGGAGGTGGCTACACCTTC; CDR3: CSAAFWAGGGGYTF
V: TRBV7-8; D: TRBD2; J: TRBJ2-7; size: NA; DNA: TGTGCCAGCAGCTGGGGACTAGCGGGAGGGAGTAGCTCCTACGAGCAGTACTTC; CDR3: CASSWGLAGGSSSYEQYF
V: TRBV7-2; D: TRBD1; J: TRBJ2-4; size: many; DNA: TGTGCCAGCAGCCCCCCCCACGGGACAGGGTTAGACATTCAGTACTTC; CDR3: CASSPPHGTGLDIQYF
V: TRBV10-2; D: NA; J: TRBJ2-5; size: NA; DNA: TGCGCCAGCAGTGAGTCGATTAGAAACCAAGAGACCCAGTACTTC; CDR3: CASSESIRNQETQYF
V: TRBV28; D: NA; J: TRBJ2-7; size: many; DNA: TGTGCCAGCAGTTTCCCCAGGGCCGGCTACGAGCAGTACTTC; CDR3: CASSFPRAGYEQYF
V: TRBV5-1; D: TRBD2; J: TRBJ2-1; size: many; DNA: TGCGCCAGTGGGACTAGCGGGGGGGCTGCGTACAATGAGCAGTTCTTC; CDR3: CASGTSGGAAYNEQFF
V: TRBV7-3; D: TRBD1; J: TRBJ2-1; size: many; DNA: TGTGCCAGCAGCTTGGGGACAGCGTTCTACAATGAGCAGTTCTTC; CDR3: CASSLGTAFYNEQFF
V: TRBV5-4; D: NA; J: TRBJ1-4; size: NA; DNA: TGTGCCAGCAGCCGCCTCCCGGGGGACACTAATGAAAAACTGTTTTTT; CDR3: CASSRLPGDTNEKLFF
V: TRBV5-1; D: NA; J: TRBJ1-5; size: NA; DNA: TGCGCCAGCAGCCCGGGTTCGGCGGGGGGAATATATAGCAATCAGCCCCAGCATTTT; CDR3: CASSPGSAGGIYSNQPQHF
V: TRBV19; D: NA; J: TRBJ2-7; size: many; DNA: TGTGCCAGTAGTATGTCCCGAGGGGGGCCCTACGAGCAGTACTTC; CDR3: CASSMSRGGPYEQYF
V: TRBV28; D: TRBD2; J: TRBJ2-7; size: many; DNA: TGTGCCACCGGGCGGGGGTACGAGCAGTACTTC; CDR3: CATGRGYEQYF
V: TRBV3-1; D: TRBD2; J: TRBJ2-7; size: NA; DNA: TGTGCCAGCAGCCAAGCTGGACTAGCGAACTCCTACGAGCAGTACTTC; CDR3: CASSQAGLANSYEQYF
V: TRBV7-2; D: NA; J: TRBJ1-1; size: few; DNA: TGTGCCAGCAGCTTATTTCGGGTGAGGGACACTGAAGCTTTCTTT; CDR3: CASSLFRVRDTEAFF
V: TRBV19; D: TRBD1; J: TRBJ1-2; size: few; DNA: TGTGCCAGTAGCGACCGGGACAGGATTTATGGCTACACCTTC; CDR3: CASSDRDRIYGYTF
V: TRBV18; D: NA; J: TRBJ2-7; size: many; DNA: TGTGCCAGCTCACCCCAGGACAACTCCTACGAGCAGTACTTC; CDR3: CASSPQDNSYEQYF
V: TRBV3-1; D: NA; J: TRBJ1-3; size: many; DNA: TGTGCCAGCAGCCACCCACGCTTGGTATCGTCTGGAAACACCATATATTTT; CDR3: CASSHPRLVSSGNTIYF
V: TRBV6-1; D: TRBD1; J: TRBJ2-7; size: NA; DNA: TGTGCCAGCAGGTATCGACAGGGCTCTTCCTACGAGCAGTACTTC; CDR3: CASRYRQGSSYEQYF
V: TRBV7-6; D: NA; J: TRBJ1-2; size: many; DNA: TGTGCCAGCAGCCCTCGGATAGAGGGTCTCTACACCTTC; CDR3: CASSPRIEGLYTF
V: TRBV10-3; D: NA; J: TRBJ2-1; size: NA; DNA: TGTGCCATGTCTAGGGTCTCCTACAATGAGCAGTTCTTC; CDR3: CAMSRVSYNEQFF
V: TRBV6-1; D: TRBD2; J: TRBJ2-3; size: many; DNA: TGTGCCAGCAGTCGGACTAGCAGCTACTACACAGATACGCAGTATTTT; CDR3: CASSRTSSYYTDTQYF
V: TRBV5-1; D: TRBD1; J: TRBJ1-2; size: many; DNA: TGCGCCAGCAGCTTAGACAGGGACGTTGGCTACACCTTC; CDR3: CASSLDRDVGYTF
V: TRBV18; D: NA; J: TRBJ2-2; size: many; DNA: TGTGCCAGCTCACCGTTACAAGACACCGGGGAGCTGTTTTTT; CDR3: CASSPLQDTGELFF
V: TRBV10-3; D: NA; J: TRBJ2-1; size: NA; DNA: TGTGCCATCAGTGCCGACCTTATCAGCGATGAGCAGTTCTTC; CDR3: CAISADLISDEQFF
V: TRBV12-3/TRBV12-4; D: TRBD1; J: TRBJ2-5; size: many; DNA: TGTGCCAGCACCCGGACAGGGAAAGAGACCCAGTACTTC; CDR3: CASTRTGKETQYF
V: TRBV30; D: NA; J: TRBJ2-7; size: few; DNA: TGTGCCTGGAGTTACCAGGCCGGGGGGCAGTACTTC; CDR3: CAWSYQAGGQYF